This TCR beta chain was profiled in a study of cytomegalovirus exposure and HLA in healthy donors. General study points: The study recorded 164 TCR beta chains that were cytomegalovirus-associated.

Germline assignment: CDR1 SGHNT and CDR2 YYREEE (reference sequence). Trimming removed 3 bases at V and 8 bases at J, with 6 bases between. This CDR3 is built from 11 residues. TCRdb keeps only in-frame clones here, not all; method: immunoSEQ multiplex PCR. The sample yields about 280,000 clones, 85% to 90% seen once. With regard to this clone: Its antigen is unknown.

The TCR sequence derives from a woman between 18 and 30 years old in good health and CMV-seronegative. The specimen was PBMCs. This chain joins TRBV5-4 and TRBJ2-1, with no clear D. CDR3 bases: TGTGCCAGCAGCTCGCGATATGAGCAGTTCTTC. This translates into CASSSRYEQFF.